This T cell receptor beta chain was captured by sequencing in a study of blood T cell repertoires in COVID-19. Study-wide context: Both acute and convalescent COVID-19 samples were obtained from the United States, Italy and Spain.

V was pared by 1 base and J by 3 bases, with 28 bases between. Germline V gene data show CDR1 as MDHEN and CDR2 as SYDVKM. This CDR3 has 21 amino acids. The protocol was immunoSEQ multiplex PCR, while the TCRdb copy is restricted to in-frame clones and leaves out a portion. The sample includes just under 65,000 clones, roughly three quarters of them seen just once. This TCR was recovered from a man aged 55-75 years with COVID-19, enrolled during active disease. Input material: peripheral blood. This sequence joins TRBV28 and TRBJ2-4, with TRBD1 as a possible D gene (7 bases). Here the CDR3 DNA reads TGTGCCAGCAGTTTATACCCCCCGGGGGCCCTACAGGGGACGGGCAAAAACATTCAGTACTTC. Protein: CASSLYPPGALQGTGKNIQYF.